The rows below give T cell receptor beta chains drawn from one sample of a study of lung T cells in sarcoidosis with Löfgren's syndrome. MiXCR was run by TCRdb on the reads, yielding one entry per CDR3 protein. The data contain around 60,000 distinct CDR3 sequences, around 21% of them singletons. The sequencing sample was made of CD4+ T cells from PBMCs. Receptors were obtained from a human donor with sarcoidosis (Löfgren's syndrome or another form), or a control subject (not recorded which). Each CDR3 is given without its conserved first and last residue. A D gene is named only where the DNA matches it firmly.

TRBD1	TRBV5-4	TRBJ2-3	ASSFAQGAHGDPQY
TRBD2	TRBV7-3	TRBJ2-1	ASSSGTSSYNEQF
TRBD2	TRBV28	TRBJ2-7	ASSFRPSGYSYEQY
NA	TRBV20-1	TRBJ2-3	GALGGRADTQY
TRBD2	TRBV29-1	TRBJ2-3	SVSDTTSGGVDTQY
TRBD1	TRBV3-1	TRBJ1-4	ASSPTGGYEKLF
TRBD1	TRBV20-1	TRBJ1-1	SARKPGQGSPEAF
TRBD2	TRBV29-1	TRBJ2-2	SAAGLAGVTATGELF
TRBD1	TRBV7-9	TRBJ1-4	ASSTRTGTNEKLF
NA	TRBV7-2	TRBJ1-5	ASSLEGRVHQPQH
NA	TRBV29-1	TRBJ1-1	SVGQSFTEAF
NA	TRBV28	TRBJ2-1	ASSFLGRERNEQF
NA	TRBV5-4	TRBJ2-1	ASSASRDSSYNEQF
TRBD2	TRBV12-5	TRBJ2-3	ASGFRTLPLAGGSTDTQY
TRBD1	TRBV28	TRBJ1-2	ASSFSGQGRGELGYT
NA	TRBV28	TRBJ2-3	ASSAGGGGSDTQY